This T cell receptor beta chain was obtained from a study of neoadjuvant anti-PD-1 for oral cavity cancer. Study-wide results and limits: Treg/Th17 ratio rose with pretreatment blood and fell with post-treatment tumor TCRbeta clonality. Greater tumor shrinkage accompanied bigger post-treatment sizes of preexisting clones. TCR analyses covered only a few patients per response group.

Profiled with immunoSEQ multiplex PCR; TCRdb holds only in-frame clones, not every one. This sample has roughly 8,000 clones; nearly 55% occur once, and the top ten carry 12%. The germline V gene encodes CDR1 KGHSH and CDR2 LQKENI. The V end was cut by 3 bases, the J end by 6 bases, with 11 bases between. The CDR3 runs to 14 residues. This clone showed up just once. No antigen is known for it. Patients had newly diagnosed, untreated stage II-IVA oral cavity squamous cell carcinoma. The sequencing here drew on tumor tissue, taken before nivolumab (anti-PD-1) treatment. This receptor was taken from a person between 40 and 85 years old with oral cavity squamous cell carcinoma. V gene TRBV18 combines with J gene TRBJ2-2; D possibly corresponds to TRBD1 (6 bases). The chain's CDR3 is CASSPPQGAGELFF. CDR3 coding DNA: TGTGCCAGCTCACCGCCACAGGGTGCCGGGGAGCTGTTTTTT. Full variable domain (rest looked up from reference TRBV18 and TRBJ2-2): NAGVMQNPRHLVRRRGQEARLRCSPMKGHSHVYWYRQLPEEGLKFMVYLQKENIIDESGMPKERFSAEFPKEGPSILRIQQVVRGDSAAYFCASSPPQGAGELFFGEGSRLTVL.